The clone carrying this T cell receptor beta chain was picked up many times. Its target is not known. V was cut by 2 bases and J by 0 bases, with 8 bases left in between. The germline gives CDR1 SGHKS, CDR2 YYEKEE (reference sequence). CDR3 size: 14 residues. The sample belongs to a study of T cells in Graves' hyperthyroidism and ophthalmopathy. Study results and caveats: Researchers found most expanded thyroid clonotypes above 0.001 in blood as well. Stable hyperthyroidism and ophthalmopathy were separated using 13 V-J signatures.

Amplified TCR beta CDR3 regions derived from RNA transcripts. TCR CDR3 regions were first amplified by RT-PCR with HTBI primers. TCRdb reprocessed the multiplex PCR reads via MiXCR and lists one record per CDR3 protein. Counted here are fewer than 750,000 distinct CDR3 sequences, 40% to 55% occurring once; the ten biggest clones make up about 8.3%. Sequencing input: peripheral blood or thyroid tissue (not recorded which). The sequence derives from a woman aged 18-30 years with Graves' hyperthyroidism. The chain employs TRBV5-5 and TRBJ2-5; tentatively, D is TRBD1 (5 bases). The CDR3 protein is CASSFDSYQETQYF. CDR3 coding DNA: TGTGCCAGCAGCTTTGACAGCTACCAAGAGACCCAGTACTTC.